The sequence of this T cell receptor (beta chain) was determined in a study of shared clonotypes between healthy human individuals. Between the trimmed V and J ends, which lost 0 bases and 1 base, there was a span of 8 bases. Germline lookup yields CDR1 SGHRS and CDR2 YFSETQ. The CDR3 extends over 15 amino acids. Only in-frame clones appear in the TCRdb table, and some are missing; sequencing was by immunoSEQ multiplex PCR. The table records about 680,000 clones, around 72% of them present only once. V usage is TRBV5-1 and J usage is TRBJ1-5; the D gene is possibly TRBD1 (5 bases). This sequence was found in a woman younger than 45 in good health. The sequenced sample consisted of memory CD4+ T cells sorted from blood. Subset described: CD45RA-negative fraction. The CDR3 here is CASSLAGGSNQPQHF. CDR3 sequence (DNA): TGCGCCAGCAGCTTGGCGGGGGGAAGCAATCAGCCCCAGCATTTT.